This TCR beta chain originates from a study of T cell responses to AZD1222 COVID-19 vaccine. General study findings and limits: Possibly, clonal diversity was underestimated; donors were largely white British and included more females.

In regard to this clone: The target antigen is unknown.

The CDR3 loop spans 14 amino acids. Between the trimmed V and J ends, which lost 6 bases and 2 bases, there was a span of 12 bases. CDR1 SEHNR and CDR2 FQNEAQ come from the germline V gene (reference sequence). Repertoires were generated with immunoSEQ multiplex PCR, while TCRdb's copy carries only in-frame clones and drops some. Altogether fewer than 110,000 clones are present, around 91% being singletons, with the ten largest covering about 50%. The specimen comprised peripheral blood, sampled on day 0 of AZD1222 vaccination. The chain has TRBV7-9 and TRBJ2-3; weak D call: TRBD1 (5 bases). This TCR was sampled from an adult in good health. CDR3 sequence (DNA): TGTGCCAGCAGGGCAGGGCTTTCCACAGATACGCAGTATTTT. Encoded protein: CASRAGLSTDTQYF.